This T cell receptor beta chain is from a study of blood T cell repertoires in COVID-19. Libraries were prepared by immunoSEQ multiplex PCR; TCRdb keeps only in-frame clonotypes and omits some of them. The sample has 85,000 to 130,000 clones, 71% seen once; the top ten hold less than 1%. Trimming left V 3 bases short and J 4 bases short, with 19 bases between. CDR3 length: 17 amino acids. Germline V CDR1 and CDR2: SNHLY, FYNNEI. This chain connects TRBV2 to TRBJ1-5, with D uncertain. Material: peripheral blood. This receptor was obtained from a human donor with acute or convalescent COVID-19. The donor label of this sample is uncertain. The CDR3 bases are TGTGCCAGCAGTGATGTTGAGTTTTACGGGAGGAATCAGCCCCAGCATTTT. Protein: CASSDVEFYGRNQPQHF.